This T cell receptor (beta chain) appears in the sequencing data of a study of blood T cell repertoires in COVID-19. Overall study context: T cells, B-cell-depleted T cells, or PBMCs supplied cDNA or gDNA.

Authors' data handling: Amplification from reference gene primers served as the basis for estimated nucleated cell counts. Profiling relied on immunoSEQ multiplex PCR, and the TCRdb table lists in-frame clones only, not all of them. V, J and clone size were drawn from that table, and D and trimming were deduced from the DNA. The sample lists tens of thousands of clones; 85% were seen once. This TCR was recovered from an elderly man with acute or convalescent COVID-19. Sequencing was done on a sample of peripheral blood.

The CDR3 DNA follows: TGCGCCAGCAGCCAAGACCGAGCGGGAGGCACAGATACGCAGTATTTT. Translation gives CASSQDRAGGTDTQYF. The chain carries TRBV4-1 and TRBJ2-3, with TRBD2 identical over 8 bases. CDR1 is MGHRA and CDR2 is YSYEKL in the germline V gene. With 0 bases clipped from V and 1 base from J, the junction kept 3 bases outside the gene matches. The CDR3 extends over 16 amino acids.